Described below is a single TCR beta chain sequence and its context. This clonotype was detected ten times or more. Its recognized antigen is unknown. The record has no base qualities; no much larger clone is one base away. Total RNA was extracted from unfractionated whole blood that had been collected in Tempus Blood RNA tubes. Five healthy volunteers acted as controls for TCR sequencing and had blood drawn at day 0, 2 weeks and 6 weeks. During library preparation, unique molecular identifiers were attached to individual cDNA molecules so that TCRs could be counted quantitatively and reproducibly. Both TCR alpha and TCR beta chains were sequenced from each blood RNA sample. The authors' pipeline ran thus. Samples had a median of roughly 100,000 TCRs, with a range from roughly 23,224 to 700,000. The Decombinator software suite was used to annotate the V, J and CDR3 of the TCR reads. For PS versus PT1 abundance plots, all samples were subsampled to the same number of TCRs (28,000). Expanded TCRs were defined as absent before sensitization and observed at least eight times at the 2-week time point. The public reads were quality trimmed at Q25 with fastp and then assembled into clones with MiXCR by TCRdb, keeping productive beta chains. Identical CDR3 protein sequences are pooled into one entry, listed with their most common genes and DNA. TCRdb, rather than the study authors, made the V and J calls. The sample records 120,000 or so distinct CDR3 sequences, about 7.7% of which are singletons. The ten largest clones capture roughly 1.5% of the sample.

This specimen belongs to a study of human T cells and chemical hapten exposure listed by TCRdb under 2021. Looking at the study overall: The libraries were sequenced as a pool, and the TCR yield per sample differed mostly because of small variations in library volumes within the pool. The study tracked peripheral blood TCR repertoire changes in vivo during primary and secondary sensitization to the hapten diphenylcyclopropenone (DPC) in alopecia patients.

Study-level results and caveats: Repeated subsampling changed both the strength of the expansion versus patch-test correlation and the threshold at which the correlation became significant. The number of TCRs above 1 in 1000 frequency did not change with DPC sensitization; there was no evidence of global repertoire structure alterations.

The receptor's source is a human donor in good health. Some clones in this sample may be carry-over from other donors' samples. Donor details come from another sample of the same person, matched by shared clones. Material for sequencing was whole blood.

The DNA reads TGCAGCGGACAGGGGGTCTCCCGGGACACTGAAGCTTTCTTT. Its protein is CSGQGVSRDTEAFF. The sequence joins TRBV29-1 to TRBJ1-1, with 9 bases in between that match TRBD1. CDR1 and CDR2 are drawn from the germline V gene: SQVTM, ANQGSEA. The CDR3 spans 14 residues, from the cysteine through the phenylalanine. Only the CDR3 part of the read is kept: 42 bases, read in frame from the first base. After removal of 7 bases from V and 3 bases from J, the junction retains 9 bases not matched to a gene.